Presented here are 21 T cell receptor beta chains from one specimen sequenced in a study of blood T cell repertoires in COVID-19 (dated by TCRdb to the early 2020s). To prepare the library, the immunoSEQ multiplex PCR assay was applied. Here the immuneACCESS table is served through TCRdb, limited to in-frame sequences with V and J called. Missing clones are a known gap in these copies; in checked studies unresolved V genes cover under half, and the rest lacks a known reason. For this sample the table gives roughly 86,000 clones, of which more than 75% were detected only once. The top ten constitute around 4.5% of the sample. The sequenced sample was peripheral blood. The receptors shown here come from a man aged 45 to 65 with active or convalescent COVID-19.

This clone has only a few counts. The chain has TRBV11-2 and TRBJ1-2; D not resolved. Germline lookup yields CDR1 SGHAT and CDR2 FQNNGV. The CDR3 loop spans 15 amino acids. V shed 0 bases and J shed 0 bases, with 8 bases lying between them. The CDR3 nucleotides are TGTGCCAGCAGCTTAGACCCAGCGGCTAACTATGGCTACACCTTC. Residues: CASSLDPAANYGYTF.

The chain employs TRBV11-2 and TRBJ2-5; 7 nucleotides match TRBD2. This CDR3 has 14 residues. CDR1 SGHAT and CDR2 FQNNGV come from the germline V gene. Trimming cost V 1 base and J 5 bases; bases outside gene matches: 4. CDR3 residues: CASSLGSGGETQYF. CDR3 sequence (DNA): TGTGCCAGCAGCTTAGGGTCCGGGGGGGAGACCCAGTACTTC.

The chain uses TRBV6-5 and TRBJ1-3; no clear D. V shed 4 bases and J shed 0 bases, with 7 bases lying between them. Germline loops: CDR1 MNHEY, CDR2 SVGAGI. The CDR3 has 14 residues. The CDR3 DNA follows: TGTGCCAGCAGTTTAACAATCTCTGGAAACACCATATATTTT. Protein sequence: CASSLTISGNTIYF.

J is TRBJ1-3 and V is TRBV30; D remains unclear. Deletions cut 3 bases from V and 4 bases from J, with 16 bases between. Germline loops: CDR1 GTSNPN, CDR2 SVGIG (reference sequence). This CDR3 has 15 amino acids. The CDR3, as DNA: TGTGCCTGGAGGCGGAGGGATCGATTAGGAAACACCATATATTTT. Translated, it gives CAWRRRDRLGNTIYF.

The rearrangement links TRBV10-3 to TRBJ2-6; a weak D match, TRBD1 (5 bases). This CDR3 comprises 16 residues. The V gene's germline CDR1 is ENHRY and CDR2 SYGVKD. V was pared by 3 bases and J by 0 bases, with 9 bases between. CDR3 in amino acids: CAISDPDSSGANVLTF. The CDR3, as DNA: TGTGCCATCAGTGACCCAGACAGCTCTGGGGCCAACGTCCTGACTTTC.

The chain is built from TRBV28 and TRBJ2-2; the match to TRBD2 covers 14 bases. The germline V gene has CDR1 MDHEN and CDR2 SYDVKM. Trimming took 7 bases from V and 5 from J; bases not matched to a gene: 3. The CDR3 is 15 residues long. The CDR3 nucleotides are TGTGCCAGCATGACTAGCGGGGGGGCAACCGGGGAGCTGTTTTTT. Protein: CASMTSGGATGELFF.

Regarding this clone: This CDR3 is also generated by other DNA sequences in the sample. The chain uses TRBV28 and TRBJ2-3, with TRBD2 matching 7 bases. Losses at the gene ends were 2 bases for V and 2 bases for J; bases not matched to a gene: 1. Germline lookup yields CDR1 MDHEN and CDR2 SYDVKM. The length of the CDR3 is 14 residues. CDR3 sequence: CASSLGGVTDTQYF. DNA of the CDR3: TGTGCCAGCAGTTTAGGGGGGGTCACAGATACGCAGTATTTT.

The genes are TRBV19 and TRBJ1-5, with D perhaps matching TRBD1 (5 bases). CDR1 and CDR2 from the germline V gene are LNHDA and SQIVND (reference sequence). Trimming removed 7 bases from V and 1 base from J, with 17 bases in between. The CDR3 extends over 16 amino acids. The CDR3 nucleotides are TGTGCCAGTACCCCGACAGTTATTAACAGCAATCAGCCCCAGCATTTT. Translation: CASTPTVINSNQPQHF.

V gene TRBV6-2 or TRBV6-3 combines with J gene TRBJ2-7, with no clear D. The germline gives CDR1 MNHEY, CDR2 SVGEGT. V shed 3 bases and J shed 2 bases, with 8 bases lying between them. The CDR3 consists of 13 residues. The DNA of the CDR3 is TGTGCCAGCAGTTATCATACACCCTACGAGCAGTACGTC. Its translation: CASSYHTPYEQYV.

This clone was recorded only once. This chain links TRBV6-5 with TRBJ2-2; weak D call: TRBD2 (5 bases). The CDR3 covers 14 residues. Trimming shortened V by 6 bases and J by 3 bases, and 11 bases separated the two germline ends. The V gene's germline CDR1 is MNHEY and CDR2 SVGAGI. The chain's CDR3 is CASRGDGHTGELFF. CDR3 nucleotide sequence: TGTGCCAGCAGGGGAGACGGCCACACCGGGGAGCTGTTTTTT.

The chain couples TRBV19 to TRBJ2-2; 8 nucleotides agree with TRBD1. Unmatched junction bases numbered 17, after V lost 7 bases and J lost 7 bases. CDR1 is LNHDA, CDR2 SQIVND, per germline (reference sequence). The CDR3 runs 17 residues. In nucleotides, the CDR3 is TGTGCCAGTAACCCCCAGCTGCAGGGGGCTAGAGGCGGGGAGCTGTTTTTT. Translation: CASNPQLQGARGGELFF.

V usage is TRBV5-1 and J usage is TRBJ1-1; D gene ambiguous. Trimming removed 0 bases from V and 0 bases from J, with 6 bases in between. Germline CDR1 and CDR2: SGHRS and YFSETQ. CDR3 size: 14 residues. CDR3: CASSLDSLNTEAFF. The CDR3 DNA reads TGCGCCAGCAGCTTGGACAGTCTGAACACTGAAGCTTTCTTT. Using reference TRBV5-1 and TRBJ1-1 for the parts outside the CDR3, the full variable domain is KAGVTQTPRYLIKTRGQQVTLSCSPISGHRSVSWYQQTPGQGLQFLFEYFSETQRNKGNFPGRFSGRQFSNSRSEMNVSTLELGDSALYLCASSLDSLNTEAFFGQGTRLTVV.

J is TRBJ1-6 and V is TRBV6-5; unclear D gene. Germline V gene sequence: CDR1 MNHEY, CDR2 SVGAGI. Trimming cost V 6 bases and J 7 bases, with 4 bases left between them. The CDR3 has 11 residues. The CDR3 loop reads CASRLNSPLHF. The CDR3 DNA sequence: TGTGCCAGCAGGCTAAATTCACCCCTCCACTTT.

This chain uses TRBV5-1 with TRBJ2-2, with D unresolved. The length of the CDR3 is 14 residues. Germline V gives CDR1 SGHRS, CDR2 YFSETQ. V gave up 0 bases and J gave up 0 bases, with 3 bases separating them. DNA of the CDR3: TGCGCCAGCAGCTTGGACACGAACACCGGGGAGCTGTTTTTT. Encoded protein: CASSLDTNTGELFF.

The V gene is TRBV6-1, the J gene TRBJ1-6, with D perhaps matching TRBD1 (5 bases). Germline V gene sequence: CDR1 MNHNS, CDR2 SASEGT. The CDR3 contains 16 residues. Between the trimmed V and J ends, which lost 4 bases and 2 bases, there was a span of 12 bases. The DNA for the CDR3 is TGTGCCAGCAGTGTGGCCCAGGGAACCTATAATTCACCCCTCCACTTT. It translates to CASSVAQGTYNSPLHF.

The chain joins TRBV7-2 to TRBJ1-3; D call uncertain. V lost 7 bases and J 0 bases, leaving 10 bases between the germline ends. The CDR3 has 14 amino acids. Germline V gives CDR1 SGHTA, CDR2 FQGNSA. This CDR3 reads CASIHRSSGNTIYF. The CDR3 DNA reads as TGTGCCAGCATCCATAGGAGCTCTGGAAACACCATATATTTT.

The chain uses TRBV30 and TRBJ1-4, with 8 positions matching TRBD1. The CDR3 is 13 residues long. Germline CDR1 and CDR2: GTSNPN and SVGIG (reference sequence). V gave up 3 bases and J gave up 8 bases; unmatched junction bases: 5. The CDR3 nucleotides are TGTGCCTGGAGCAGGGGGCGAAACGAAAAACTGTTTTTT. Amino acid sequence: CAWSRGRNEKLFF.

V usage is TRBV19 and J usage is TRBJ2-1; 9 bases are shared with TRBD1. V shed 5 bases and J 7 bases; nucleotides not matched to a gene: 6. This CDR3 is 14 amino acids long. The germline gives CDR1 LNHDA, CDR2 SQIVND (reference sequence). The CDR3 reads CASSSRDRVNEQFF. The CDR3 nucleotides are TGTGCCAGTAGTTCCCGGGACAGGGTTAATGAGCAGTTCTTC.

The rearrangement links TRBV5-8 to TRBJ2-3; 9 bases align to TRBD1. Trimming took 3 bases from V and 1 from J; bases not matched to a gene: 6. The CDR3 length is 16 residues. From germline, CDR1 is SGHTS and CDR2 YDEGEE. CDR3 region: CASSSGQGLGTDTQYF. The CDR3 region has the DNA TGTGCCAGCAGCTCGGGACAGGGATTAGGCACAGATACGCAGTATTTT.

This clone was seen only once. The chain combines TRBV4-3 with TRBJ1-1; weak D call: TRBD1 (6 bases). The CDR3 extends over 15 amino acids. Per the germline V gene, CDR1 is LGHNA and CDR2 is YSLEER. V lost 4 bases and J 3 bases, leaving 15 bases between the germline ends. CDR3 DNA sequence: TGCGCCAGCAGCCCCGGGGGGGGCTGGGACACTGAAGCTTTCTTT. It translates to CASSPGGGWDTEAFF.

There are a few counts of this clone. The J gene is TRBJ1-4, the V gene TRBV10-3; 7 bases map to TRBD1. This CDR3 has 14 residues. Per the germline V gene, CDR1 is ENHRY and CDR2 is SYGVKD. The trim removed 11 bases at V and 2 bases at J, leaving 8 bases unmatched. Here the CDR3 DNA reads TGTGCCGTAAGGACAGGCCGGACTAATGAAAAACTGTTTTTT. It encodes CAVRTGRTNEKLFF.